The rows below give T cell receptor beta chains drawn from one sample of a study of STAT5B mutations in CD4+ large granular lymphocyte leukemia. Sequenced by immunoSEQ multiplex PCR; TCRdb stores in-frame clones only, minus some. The sample carries about 38,000 clones, 85% recorded once. The sample was CD4+ T cells from blood buffy coats. Receptors were obtained from a human donor in good health. Both conserved end residues are part of each CDR3. D genes are given only for firm matches. Clone size is stated in some rows and not others, as once, few, many or a class when expanded.

size	V	J	D	CDR3	DNA
-	TRBV6-1	TRBJ1-3	-	CASSAGSRDTIYF	TGTGCCAGCAGTGCCGGCAGCCGAGACACCATATATTTT
-	TRBV11-2	TRBJ1-2	-	CASSLAPGLGYGYTF	TGTGCCAGCAGCTTGGCCCCAGGGCTTGGCTATGGCTACACCTTC
-	TRBV12-2	TRBJ2-1	-	CASTSGRYEQFF	TGTGCTTCGACTAGCGGGAGATATGAGCAGTTCTTC
-	TRBV6-5	TRBJ2-7	-	CASSGTRGREQYF	TGTGCCAGCAGTGGTACTAGAGGACGCGAGCAGTACTTC
-	TRBV7-9	TRBJ1-1	TRBD1	CASSFPTGGTEAFF	TGTGCCAGCAGCTTTCCGACAGGGGGAACTGAAGCTTTCTTT
once	TRBV9	TRBJ2-5	TRBD2	CASSVGTGTSGSWETQYF	TGTGCCAGCAGCGTAGGGACAGGGACTAGCGGGAGCTGGGAGACCCAGTACTTC
-	TRBV19	TRBJ2-7	-	CASSTQGGEQYF	TGTGCCAGTAGTACACAGGGAGGCGAGCAGTACTTC
-	TRBV30	TRBJ1-1	TRBD1	CAWSALQGGTEAFF	TGTGCCTGGAGTGCGTTGCAGGGGGGGACTGAAGCTTTCTTT
few	TRBV11-2	TRBJ2-7	-	CASSTDGPSYEQYF	TGTGCCAGCAGCACGGACGGTCCCTCCTACGAGCAGTACTTC
-	TRBV10-2	TRBJ1-1	TRBD1	CASSEPGQGVVAFF	TGCGCCAGCAGTGAGCCGGGACAGGGAGTAGTAGCTTTCTTT
-	TRBV28	TRBJ2-7	-	CASLRDGPYEQYF	TGTGCCAGCTTGAGGGACGGACCCTACGAGCAGTACTTC
-	TRBV9	TRBJ2-1	-	CASSANRGGAEQFF	TGTGCCAGCAGCGCAAATCGAGGGGGAGCTGAGCAGTTCTTC
-	TRBV12-5	TRBJ2-1	TRBD1	CASGLISGGSEQFF	TGTGCTAGTGGTTTGATCTCAGGGGGTAGTGAGCAGTTCTTC
-	TRBV7-9	TRBJ1-1	TRBD1	CASSLGDRESEAFF	TGTGCCAGCAGCTTAGGGGACAGGGAGTCTGAAGCTTTCTTT
-	TRBV10-2	TRBJ1-1	-	CASSESSQGWNTEAFF	TGCGCCAGCAGTGAGTCGAGTCAGGGCTGGAACACTGAAGCTTTCTTT
-	TRBV11-2	TRBJ1-1	-	CASVWSGTTEAFF	TGTGCCAGCGTCTGGTCCGGGACCACTGAAGCTTTCTTT
-	TRBV4-2	TRBJ2-3	-	CASSLTDTQYF	TGTGCCAGCAGCCTGACGGATACGCAGTATTTT